Listed below are T cell receptor beta chains from one sample, sequenced in a study of blood T cells in healthy people across ages. TCRdb analysed the 5' RACE reads with MiXCR anew, one entry per CDR3 protein. Of 1.5 million to 2 million distinct CDR3 sequences listed, roughly 27% were seen once; the top ten hold 6.5% to 8.5%. Source material: blood. These receptor sequences come from a woman aged 25-40 years in good health. Each CDR3 is given with its conserved first and last residue. A D gene is named only where the DNA matches it firmly. Rows may omit the clone size; those that give it use once, few, many or a size class.

J gene | D gene | clone size | V gene | CDR3 DNA | CDR3 protein
TRBJ2-1 | TRBD2 | . | TRBV12-3/TRBV12-4 | TGTGCCAGCAGGTCCAGCGGGAAGGGGGAGCAGTTCTTC | CASRSSGKGEQFF
TRBJ2-7 | . | few | TRBV20-1 | TGCAGTGCCTATGGCGGGTCAGCCTACAATGAGCAGTACTTC | CSAYGGSAYNEQYF
TRBJ1-2 | . | few | TRBV18 | TGTGCCAGCGCACCTCTTCCGGGACAAGGCTTCTATGGCTACACCTTC | CASAPLPGQGFYGYTF
TRBJ2-2 | . | . | TRBV5-1 | TGCGCCAGCAGCTTGGGGGGCGGGACAACGAACACCGGGGAGCTGTTTTTT | CASSLGGGTTNTGELFF
TRBJ2-6 | TRBD1 | few | TRBV24-1 | TGTGCCACCAGTGATTATAAGGACAGGGGGCGCAACTCTGGGGCCAACGTCCTGACTTTC | CATSDYKDRGRNSGANVLTF
TRBJ2-5 | TRBD2 | . | TRBV7-2 | TGTGCCAGCAGCTTAGTGCCTAGCGGGTACCAAGAGACCCAGTACTTC | CASSLVPSGYQETQYF
TRBJ2-7 | TRBD1 | many | TRBV7-6 | TGTGCCAGCAGTCGGGACAGGGGATTTTACGAGCAGTACTTC | CASSRDRGFYEQYF
TRBJ2-5 | . | few | TRBV11-2 | TGTGCCAGCAGCAGATGGACGGCGCAAGAGACCCAGTACTTC | CASSRWTAQETQYF
TRBJ2-3 | TRBD1 | . | TRBV6-1 | TGTGCCAGCAGTGAAGCGGGACAGGGGACAGATACGCAGTATTTT | CASSEAGQGTDTQYF
TRBJ2-7 | . | few | TRBV7-2 | TGTGCCAGCAGCTTAGCGGGACTCAATACCTACGAGCAGTACTTC | CASSLAGLNTYEQYF
TRBJ2-1 | TRBD2 | few | TRBV4-1 | TGCGCCAGCAGCCAGTCCGGGACTAGCGACTACAATGAGCAGTTCTTC | CASSQSGTSDYNEQFF
TRBJ1-2 | TRBD1 | many | TRBV12-3/TRBV12-4 | TGTGCCAGCAGACGACAGGGGCTGAGGGAGGGCTACACCTTC | CASRRQGLREGYTF
TRBJ2-7 | . | few | TRBV14 | TGTGCCAGCAGCCAAGACTGGGACGCCAACTACGAGCAGTACTTC | CASSQDWDANYEQYF
TRBJ1-2 | . | many | TRBV5-1 | TGCGCCAGCAGCTTTCGGGTAGGATATGGCTACACCTTC | CASSFRVGYGYTF
TRBJ2-4 | TRBD1 | few | TRBV15 | TGTGCCACCAGCAGAGACGGGACAGTAGGTCTAGCCAAAAACATTCAGTACTTC | CATSRDGTVGLAKNIQYF
TRBJ2-3 | TRBD2 | many | TRBV5-1 | TGCGCCAGCAGCTCTAGCGGGGGAACCACAGATACGCAGTATTTT | CASSSSGGTTDTQYF
TRBJ1-2 | . | . | TRBV2 | TGTGCCAGCAGTGATGAAGATGGCTACACCTTC | CASSDEDGYTF
TRBJ2-3 | . | . | TRBV6-1 | TGTGCCAGCAGTGAAATCGGGGTTATGCGAGATACGCAGTATTTT | CASSEIGVMRDTQYF
TRBJ2-3 | . | few | TRBV29-1 | TGCAGCGTTAACGTCCTAGGACCAGATACGCAGTATTTT | CSVNVLGPDTQYF
TRBJ1-2 | . | few | TRBV12-3/TRBV12-4 | TGTGCCAGCAGTCGACATAGGACTACATCGGGGTGGGCCTATGGCTACACCTTC | CASSRHRTTSGWAYGYTF
TRBJ2-1 | . | . | TRBV19 | TGTGCCAGTAATTTAGCGTTAAACAATGAGCAGTTCTTC | CASNLALNNEQFF
TRBJ2-7 | TRBD2 | many | TRBV7-2 | TGTGCCAGCAGCGTAACTAGCGCGAGTCCATTGGGGCAGTACTTC | CASSVTSASPLGQYF
TRBJ2-3 | TRBD2 | . | TRBV29-1 | TGCAGCGTTGTGGCGGGGGGCGACACAGATACGCAGTATTTT | CSVVAGGDTDTQYF
TRBJ2-1 | TRBD1 | few | TRBV10-3 | TGTGCCATCAGTGAGTGGACAGGGAAGAATGAGCAGTTCTTC | CAISEWTGKNEQFF
TRBJ2-6 | . | few | TRBV28 | TGTGCCAGCAGCTCTTCAGAGACCTCTGGGGCCAACGTCCTGACTTTC | CASSSSETSGANVLTF
TRBJ2-3 | . | . | TRBV5-4 | TGTGCCAGCAGTTTTGGGCCGACAGACACAGATACGCAGTATTTT | CASSFGPTDTDTQYF
TRBJ1-2 | . | few | TRBV29-1 | TGCAGCGTTGAAGGGCGAGGTGGGGCTCGGGGACGCTATGGCTACACCTTC | CSVEGRGGARGRYGYTF
TRBJ1-6 | . | . | TRBV30 | TGTGCCTCCGGGAGTTTAGGTTCACCCCTCCACTTT | CASGSLGSPLHF
TRBJ1-4 | . | . | TRBV27 | TGTGCCAACAGCCTGAGACGGTCAACTAATGAAAAACGGTTTTTT | CANSLRRSTNEKRFF
TRBJ1-1 | . | . | TRBV6-6 | TGTGCCAGCAGTCAACTTGGGGGCGGAGGAGGGAGGACTGAAGCTTTCTTT | CASSQLGGGGGRTEAFF
TRBJ2-7 | . | . | TRBV9 | TGTGCCAGCTCGTTTGGGACTGACTACAATGAGCAGTACTTC | CASSFGTDYNEQYF
TRBJ2-7 | TRBD1 | few | TRBV7-2 | TGTGCCAGCAGCCTAGACAGGGGGCACTCCTACGAGCAGTACTTC | CASSLDRGHSYEQYF
TRBJ2-3 | . | few | TRBV6-2/TRBV6-3 | TGTGCCAGCAGTTCTCCGGGACTCAGCACAGATATGCAGTATTTT | CASSSPGLSTDMQYF
TRBJ1-2 | . | few | TRBV28 | TGTGTCGCGGCAGGGAAGAACTATGGCTACACCTTC | CVAAGKNYGYTF
TRBJ2-5 | TRBD2 | . | TRBV30 | TGTGCCTGGGGGAGGGGCGGGAGTTTAGAGACCCAGTACTTC | CAWGRGGSLETQYF
TRBJ2-1 | TRBD2 | . | TRBV9 | TGTGCCAGCAGCGTCACTAGCGGGGGGTACCAGTTGTTCTTC | CASSVTSGGYQLFF
TRBJ1-1 | . | . | TRBV29-1 | TGCAGCGTTGTTCCGGGCGTCCTCCCCACTGAAGCTTTCTTT | CSVVPGVLPTEAFF
TRBJ2-1 | . | few | TRBV20-1 | TGCAGTGCTAGTATGGCGAAAAGCTCCTACAATGAGCAGTTCTTC | CSASMAKSSYNEQFF
TRBJ1-5 | TRBD1 | few | TRBV28 | TGTGCCAGCAGTGACCTAGGGACAGGGGATGGTCAGCCCCAGCATTTT | CASSDLGTGDGQPQHF
TRBJ1-4 | TRBD1 | few | TRBV12-5 | TGTGCTAGTGGTTCCGGACAGGGCGCAACTAATGAAAAACTGTTTTTT | CASGSGQGATNEKLFF
TRBJ2-1 | . | . | TRBV29-1 | TGCAGCGTTGACAGGGGGGGGTGCAATGAGCAGTTCTTC | CSVDRGGCNEQFF
TRBJ1-2 | TRBD1 | many | TRBV5-1 | TGCGCCAGCATCTTGAGGGACAGCGATGGCTACACCTTC | CASILRDSDGYTF
TRBJ1-2 | . | . | TRBV12-3/TRBV12-4 | TGTGCCAGCAGTTTAGGGAACAGAGCGATTAACTATGGCTACACCTTC | CASSLGNRAINYGYTF
TRBJ2-1 | TRBD1 | . | TRBV29-1 | TGCAGCGTTGATACCGGGACAGGGATAGGGAATGAGCAGTTCTTC | CSVDTGTGIGNEQFF
TRBJ2-1 | TRBD2 | . | TRBV7-9 | TGTGCCAGCAGCCGGGAGGGTGTGTTTCTCAATGAGCAGTTCTTC | CASSREGVFLNEQFF
TRBJ2-5 | . | few | TRBV10-3 | TGTGCCATCAGTCCTTCAGGTGGGGAGACCCAGTACTTC | CAISPSGGETQYF